Following are 25 T cell receptor beta chains from one sample sequenced in a study of OX40 agonist ivuxolimab in advanced cancers. Libraries were made using the immunoSEQ multiplex PCR assay. TCRdb carries this immuneACCESS record with in-frame sequences only. Its versions omit some clonotypes, under half of them owing to an unresolved V gene in the studies checked, with the rest unexplained. This sample holds roughly 75,000 clones; 70% to 90% were observed only once. Of the sample, approximately 3% is held by the ten largest clones. The sequences come from CD4+ or CD8+ T cells sorted from blood, collected in a trial of the OX40 agonist ivuxolimab. The receptors here all came from an adult with an advanced solid tumor such as melanoma, head and neck, liver or kidney cancer.

CDR3 residues: CASSLEGGRNTEAFF. The CDR3 nucleotides read TGTGCCAGCAGCTTAGAAGGGGGGAGGAACACTGAAGCTTTCTTT. V usage is TRBV7-6 and J usage is TRBJ1-1, with a tentative D call TRBD1 (6 bases). Trimming pared 1 base from V and 1 base from J, leaving 10 bases between. Looked up from germline, CDR1 is SGHVS and CDR2 is FNYEAQ. This CDR3 is built from 15 residues.

The chain couples TRBV19 to TRBJ2-3, with D uncertain. V was trimmed by 6 bases and J by 2 bases, leaving 3 bases between them. Germline CDR1 is LNHDA and CDR2 is SQIVND (reference sequence). There are 11 residues in the CDR3. This CDR3 reads CASRNTDTQYF. DNA for the CDR3: TGTGCCAGTAGAAACACAGATACGCAGTATTTT.

The chain links TRBV13 to TRBJ2-1, with 9 bases that match TRBD2. This CDR3 has 18 amino acids. The germline gives CDR1 PRHDT, CDR2 FYEKMQ (reference sequence). V trimming: 5 bases; J trimming: 3 bases; junction bases outside the gene matches: 14. The CDR3 sequence: CASSRRLGGGAVYNEQFF. CDR3 sequence (DNA): TGTGCCAGCAGCCGGCGACTGGGCGGGGGGGCCGTCTACAATGAGCAGTTCTTC.

The rearrangement uses TRBV10-1 and TRBJ2-7, with TRBD1 matching over 7 bases. The germline V gene encodes CDR1 WNHNN and CDR2 SYGVQD (reference sequence). The CDR3 covers 18 residues. After removal of 9 bases from V and 3 bases from J, the junction contained 23 bases not matched to a gene. The CDR3 region is CASVILCGTGTVLYEQYF. CDR3 bases: TGCGCCAGTGTGATTCTCTGTGGAACCGGGACAGTTCTCTACGAGCAGTACTTC.

The rearrangement uses TRBV9 and TRBJ1-6; no clear D gene. The germline V gene encodes CDR1 SGDLS and CDR2 YYNGEE. V was cut by 0 bases and J by 8 bases, with 12 bases left in between. The CDR3 contains 15 residues. Written as DNA, the CDR3 is TGTGCCAGCAGCGTAGTAGCCAGGCTTGATTCACCCCTCCACTTT. Its translation is CASSVVARLDSPLHF.

This rearrangement joins TRBV7-2 to TRBJ2-1, with TRBD2 matching 12 bases. The V segment lost 5 bases and the J segment 6 bases; nucleotides outside the gene matches: 5. The CDR3 has 15 amino acids. In germline, CDR1 is SGHTA, CDR2 FQGNSA. In nucleotides, the CDR3 is TGTGCCAGCAGCCCCGCTAGCGGGGGGGCCAATGAGCAGTTCTTC. It translates to CASSPASGGANEQFF.

This clone has more than one count but fewer than ten. The chain uses TRBV7-2 and TRBJ1-1, with no clear D. V was shortened by 5 bases and J by 5 bases, with 9 bases between the two germline ends. This CDR3 is 12 amino acids long. Germline V gives CDR1 SGHTA, CDR2 FQGNSA. CDR3 in amino acids: CASSPYETEAFF. CDR3 DNA sequence: TGTGCCAGCAGCCCCTATGAGACTGAAGCTTTCTTT.

The table lists this clone with a count of one. The chain recombines TRBV28 with TRBJ2-7, with 7 bases identical to TRBD2. The V gene's germline CDR1 is MDHEN and CDR2 SYDVKM. V shed 6 bases and J 4 bases; nucleotides not matched to a gene: 6. CDR3 size: 13 residues. In nucleotides, the CDR3 is TGTGCCAGCAGACTCTCCGGGGGGTACGAGCAGTACTTC. It codes for CASRLSGGYEQYF.

CDR3: CASSRPSGEQFF. CDR3 nucleotides: TGTGCCAGCAGCCGCCCCTCTGGTGAGCAGTTCTTC. The chain couples TRBV25-1 to TRBJ2-1, with no clear D. Germline loops: CDR1 MGHDK, CDR2 SYGVNS. V lost 6 bases and J 9 bases, leaving 12 bases between the germline ends. This CDR3 has 12 residues.

This sequence joins TRBV6-5 and TRBJ1-3; TRBD1 aligns across 7 bases. The CDR3 has 13 amino acids. The germline V gene has CDR1 MNHEY and CDR2 SVGAGI. With V trimmed by 6 bases and J by 6 bases, 5 bases remained unmatched. The CDR3 region is CASSRTGSNTIYF. The DNA for the CDR3 is TGTGCCAGCAGCCGGACAGGCTCAAACACCATATATTTT.

V gene TRBV28 combines with J gene TRBJ2-3; TRBD2 aligns across 8 bases. The CDR3 loop spans 14 amino acids. Germline V gene lookup returns CDR1 MDHEN and CDR2 SYDVKM. J was trimmed by 7 bases and V by 4 bases; bases with no gene match: 7. DNA of the CDR3: TGTGCCAGCAGTTCCCCCCGGGGGGGAAATACGCAGTATTTT. It is translated as CASSSPRGGNTQYF.

A remark on this clone: This sample also contains other DNA sequences that code for the same CDR3. This chain links TRBV30 with TRBJ1-1; D not certain. V dropped 4 bases and J dropped 3 bases, with 12 bases sitting between them. This CDR3 is built from 13 residues. The germline V gene encodes CDR1 GTSNPN and CDR2 SVGIG (reference sequence). This CDR3 reads CAWIYRDHTEAFF. The DNA of the CDR3 is TGTGCCTGGATCTATCGAGATCACACTGAAGCTTTCTTT.

CDR3 DNA sequence: TGCAGCGTTGAAGACAGACGGGGAGTCTCACTGGTCGCGGAGACCCAGTACTTC. Its translation: CSVEDRRGVSLVAETQYF. The chain combines TRBV29-1 with TRBJ2-5, with D possibly matching TRBD2 (5 bases). The CDR3 runs to 18 residues. The germline V gene encodes CDR1 SQVTM and CDR2 ANQGSEA. Trimming pared 0 bases from V and 5 bases from J, leaving 25 bases between.

The chain is built from TRBV5-4 and TRBJ1-3, with 7 bases that match TRBD1. Trimming at V came to 3 bases and at J to 7 bases, leaving 13 bases not matched to a gene. From germline, CDR1 is SGHNT and CDR2 YYREEE (reference sequence). The CDR3 is 16 amino acids. CDR3 loop: CASSSEWDSKGNTIYF. CDR3 coding DNA: TGTGCCAGCAGCTCGGAGTGGGACAGCAAGGGGAACACCATATATTTT. Complete variable domain (other parts from reference TRBV5-4 and TRBJ1-3): ETGVTQSPTHLIKTRGQQVTLRCSSQSGHNTVSWYQQALGQGPQFIFQYYREEENGRGNFPPRFSGLQFPNYSSELNVNALELDDSALYLCASSSEWDSKGNTIYFGEGSWLTVV.

The chain couples TRBV19 to TRBJ2-7; D might be TRBD2 (6 bases). Germline V lookup: CDR1 LNHDA, CDR2 SQIVND (reference sequence). The CDR3 is made up of 16 amino acids. Trimming shortened V by 7 bases and J by 4 bases, and 23 bases separated the two germline ends. DNA of the CDR3: TGTGCCAGTAACCCTCGGGGGTCACCGAGAATTTACGAGCAGTACTTC. Amino acids: CASNPRGSPRIYEQYF.

Here the CDR3 reads CAWTLLGRGEQYF. Written as DNA, the CDR3 is TGTGCCTGGACCCTTCTGGGGAGAGGCGAGCAGTACTTC. The chain has TRBV30 and TRBJ2-7, with D perhaps matching TRBD2 (5 bases). CDR3 length: 13 amino acids. Trimming took 4 bases from V and 6 from J, leaving 16 bases between them. CDR1 is GTSNPN and CDR2 is SVGIG in the germline V gene (reference sequence).

This sequence joins TRBV11-2 and TRBJ2-1; a weak D match, TRBD2 (5 bases). The CDR3 has 15 residues. CDR1 SGHAT and CDR2 FQNNGV come from the germline V gene. Deletions cut 3 bases from V and 9 bases from J, with 18 bases between. CDR3 protein: CASSFGTNLAGEQFF. The CDR3 DNA sequence: TGTGCCAGCAGCTTTGGAACTAACCTTGCGGGTGAGCAGTTCTTC.

V gene TRBV20-1 combines with J gene TRBJ2-1; D gene uncertain. Germline V lookup: CDR1 DFQATT, CDR2 SNEGSKA (reference sequence). The CDR3 contains 10 residues. Trimming took off 3 bases at V and 5 bases at J, with 2 bases between the two ends. CDR3 residues: CSASHNEQFF. Here the CDR3 DNA reads TGCAGTGCTAGCCACAATGAGCAGTTCTTC.

This clone has just a few counts. CDR3 sequence (DNA): TGTGCCAGTAGTATAGAGGGACGGAATTCACCCCTCCACTTT. Translating gives CASSIEGRNSPLHF. The chain employs TRBV19 and TRBJ1-6, with D possibly matching TRBD1 (5 bases). Germline-derived CDR1 and CDR2 are LNHDA and SQIVND (reference sequence). This CDR3 has 14 residues. V gave up 0 bases and J gave up 7 bases, with 7 bases separating them.

The rearrangement links TRBV7-2 to TRBJ2-1, with TRBD2 matching over 11 bases. Germline values: CDR1 SGHTA, CDR2 FQGNSA. CDR3 length: 16 residues. Losses at the gene ends were 1 base for V and 4 bases for J; bases not matched to a gene: 3. The CDR3 DNA follows: TGTGCCAGCAGCTTAGTGGTAGCGGGGGGGTACAATGAGCAGTTCTTC. It translates to CASSLVVAGGYNEQFF.

For the CDR3, the DNA is TGTGCCAGCAGTTGGAGCACAGATACGCAGTATTTT. This translates into CASSWSTDTQYF. The chain links TRBV7-2 to TRBJ2-3; no clear D gene. The germline CDR1 and CDR2 sequences are SGHTA and FQGNSA. V was shortened by 6 bases and J by 0 bases, with 4 bases between the two germline ends. This CDR3 contains 12 residues.

This chain links TRBV6-5 with TRBJ1-1; possibly TRBD1 for D (5 bases). The CDR3 length is 14 residues. V gave up 3 bases and J gave up 4 bases, with 12 bases separating them. Per the germline V gene, CDR1 is MNHEY and CDR2 is SVGAGI. CDR3 residues: CASSYEIQGTEAFF. As DNA, the CDR3 is TGTGCCAGCAGTTATGAAATTCAGGGCACTGAAGCTTTCTTT.

The chain joins TRBV10-3 to TRBJ2-5, with 12 bases identical to TRBD1. Germline V CDR1 and CDR2: ENHRY, SYGVKD. This CDR3 comprises 15 residues. Trimming cost V 0 bases and J 5 bases; bases outside gene matches: 1. The CDR3 region is CAISESGTGGETQYF. CDR3 nucleotide sequence: TGTGCCATCAGTGAGTCAGGGACAGGGGGCGAGACCCAGTACTTC.

The chain links TRBV5-1 to TRBJ1-4; TRBD1 matches 10 bases. CDR3 length: 19 residues. V lost 1 base and J lost 3; bases outside the gene matches: 12. CDR1 SGHRS and CDR2 YFSETQ come from the germline V gene. In nucleotides, the CDR3 is TGCGCCAGCAGCTTGAGTGGGACAGGGGCCCCAGGAGCTAATGAAAAACTGTTTTTT. Amino acids: CASSLSGTGAPGANEKLFF.

The V and J genes are TRBV5-1 and TRBJ1-1; D is perhaps TRBD1 (5 bases). Per germline, CDR1 SGHRS and CDR2 YFSETQ. V shed 2 bases and J shed 0 bases, with 8 bases lying between them. CDR3 size: 14 residues. The CDR3 loop reads CASSFQDMNTEAFF. CDR3 DNA: TGCGCCAGCAGCTTCCAGGACATGAACACTGAAGCTTTCTTT. Looking up the rest from reference TRBV5-1 and TRBJ1-1 gives the full variable domain: KAGVTQTPRYLIKTRGQQVTLSCSPISGHRSVSWYQQTPGQGLQFLFEYFSETQRNKGNFPGRFSGRQFSNSRSEMNVSTLELGDSALYLCASSFQDMNTEAFFGQGTRLTVV.